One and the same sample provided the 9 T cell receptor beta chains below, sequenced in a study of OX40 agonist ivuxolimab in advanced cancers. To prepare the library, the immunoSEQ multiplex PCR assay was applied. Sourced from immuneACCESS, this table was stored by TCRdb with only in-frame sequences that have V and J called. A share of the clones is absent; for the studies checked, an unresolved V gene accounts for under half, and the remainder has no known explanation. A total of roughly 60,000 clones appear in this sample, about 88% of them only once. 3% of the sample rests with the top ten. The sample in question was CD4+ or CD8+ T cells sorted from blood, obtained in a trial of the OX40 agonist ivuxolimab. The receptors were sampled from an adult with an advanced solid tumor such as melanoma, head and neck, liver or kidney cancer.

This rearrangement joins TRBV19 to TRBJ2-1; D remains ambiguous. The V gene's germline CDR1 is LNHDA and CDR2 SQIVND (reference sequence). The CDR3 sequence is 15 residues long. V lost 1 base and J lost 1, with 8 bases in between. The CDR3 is CASSIGSDSYNEQFF. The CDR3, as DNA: TGTGCCAGTAGTATAGGGTCAGATTCCTACAATGAGCAGTTCTTC.

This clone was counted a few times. As DNA, the CDR3 is TGTGCCAGCAGCTTAAGCGGGGGTGAGGAGCTGTTTTTT. This encodes CASSLSGGEELFF. This chain connects TRBV7-2 to TRBJ2-2, with 8 bases lining up with TRBD2. Germline loops: CDR1 SGHTA, CDR2 FQGNSA. There are 13 residues in the CDR3. Trimming removed 2 bases from V and 10 bases from J; junction bases left unmatched: 3.

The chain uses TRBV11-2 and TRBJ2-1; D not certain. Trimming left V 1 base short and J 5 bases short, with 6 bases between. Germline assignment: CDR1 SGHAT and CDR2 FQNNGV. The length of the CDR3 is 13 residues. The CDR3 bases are TGTGCCAGCAGCTTAGGACTCAACAATGAGCAGTTCTTC. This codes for CASSLGLNNEQFF.

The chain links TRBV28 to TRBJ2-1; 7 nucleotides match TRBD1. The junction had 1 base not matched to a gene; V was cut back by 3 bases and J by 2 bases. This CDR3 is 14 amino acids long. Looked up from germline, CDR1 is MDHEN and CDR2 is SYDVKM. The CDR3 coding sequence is TGTGCCAGCAGTTTCGGGACAGCCTACAATGAGCAGTTCTTC. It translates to CASSFGTAYNEQFF. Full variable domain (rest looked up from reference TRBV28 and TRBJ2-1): DVKVTQSSRYLVKRTGEKVFLECVQDMDHENMFWYRQDPGLGLRLIYFSYDVKMKEKGDIPEGYSVSREKKERFSLILESASTNQTSMYLCASSFGTAYNEQFFGPGTRLTVL.

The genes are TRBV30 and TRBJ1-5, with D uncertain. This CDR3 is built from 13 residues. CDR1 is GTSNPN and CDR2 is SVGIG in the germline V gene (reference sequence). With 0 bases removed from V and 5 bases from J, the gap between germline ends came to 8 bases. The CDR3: CAWSVNRDQPQHF. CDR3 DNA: TGTGCCTGGAGTGTAAACCGAGATCAGCCCCAGCATTTT.

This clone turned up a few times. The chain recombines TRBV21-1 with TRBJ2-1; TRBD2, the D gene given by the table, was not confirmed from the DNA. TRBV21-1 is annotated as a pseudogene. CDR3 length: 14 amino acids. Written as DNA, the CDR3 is TGTGCCAGCATTAGCGGGAGCTCCTACAATGAGCAGTTCTTC. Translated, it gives CASISGSSYNEQFF.

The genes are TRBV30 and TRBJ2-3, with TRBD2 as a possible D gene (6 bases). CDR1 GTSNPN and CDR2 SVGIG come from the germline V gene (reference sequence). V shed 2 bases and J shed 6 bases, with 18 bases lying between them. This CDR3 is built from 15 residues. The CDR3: CAWSPRRAGSDTQYF. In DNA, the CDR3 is TGTGCCTGGAGTCCCCGGAGGGCGGGATCCGATACGCAGTATTTT.

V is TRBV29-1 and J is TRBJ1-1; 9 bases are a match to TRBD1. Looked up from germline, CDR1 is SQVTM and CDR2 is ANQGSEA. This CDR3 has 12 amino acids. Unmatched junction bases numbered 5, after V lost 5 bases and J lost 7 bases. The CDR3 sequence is CSVRQGVYEAFF. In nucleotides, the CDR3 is TGCAGCGTTAGACAGGGGGTATATGAAGCTTTCTTT.

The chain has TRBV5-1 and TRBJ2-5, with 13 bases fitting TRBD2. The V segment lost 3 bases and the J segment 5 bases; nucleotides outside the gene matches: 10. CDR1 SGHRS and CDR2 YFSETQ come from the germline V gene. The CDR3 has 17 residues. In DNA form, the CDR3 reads TGCGCCAGCAGCTCCGGGACTAGCGGGACCACAGGGGAGACCCAGTACTTC. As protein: CASSSGTSGTTGETQYF. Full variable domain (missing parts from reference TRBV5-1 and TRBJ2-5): KAGVTQTPRYLIKTRGQQVTLSCSPISGHRSVSWYQQTPGQGLQFLFEYFSETQRNKGNFPGRFSGRQFSNSRSEMNVSTLELGDSALYLCASSSGTSGTTGETQYFGPGTRLLVL.